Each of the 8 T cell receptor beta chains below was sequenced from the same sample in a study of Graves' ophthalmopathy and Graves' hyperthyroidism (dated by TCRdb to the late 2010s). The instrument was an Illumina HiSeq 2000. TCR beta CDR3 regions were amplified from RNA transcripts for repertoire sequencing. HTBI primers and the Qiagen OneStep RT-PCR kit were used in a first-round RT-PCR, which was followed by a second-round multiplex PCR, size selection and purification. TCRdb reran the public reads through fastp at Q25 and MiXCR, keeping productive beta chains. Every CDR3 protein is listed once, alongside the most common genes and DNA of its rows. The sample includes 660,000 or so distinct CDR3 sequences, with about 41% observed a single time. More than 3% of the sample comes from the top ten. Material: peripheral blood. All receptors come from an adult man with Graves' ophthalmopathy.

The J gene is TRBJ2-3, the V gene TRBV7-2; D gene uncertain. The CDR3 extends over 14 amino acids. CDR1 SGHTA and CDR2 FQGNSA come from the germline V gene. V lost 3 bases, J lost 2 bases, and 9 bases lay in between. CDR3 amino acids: CASSFAPFTDTQYF. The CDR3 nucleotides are TGTGCCAGCAGCTTCGCGCCGTTCACAGATACGCAGTATTTT.

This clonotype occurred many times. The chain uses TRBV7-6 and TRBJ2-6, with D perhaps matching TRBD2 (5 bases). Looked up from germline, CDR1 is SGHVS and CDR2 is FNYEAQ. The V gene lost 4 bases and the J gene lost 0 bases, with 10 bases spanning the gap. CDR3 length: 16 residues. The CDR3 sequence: CASSSGKRSGANVLTF. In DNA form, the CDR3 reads TGTGCCAGCAGCTCGGGGAAACGCTCTGGGGCCAACGTCCTGACTTTC.

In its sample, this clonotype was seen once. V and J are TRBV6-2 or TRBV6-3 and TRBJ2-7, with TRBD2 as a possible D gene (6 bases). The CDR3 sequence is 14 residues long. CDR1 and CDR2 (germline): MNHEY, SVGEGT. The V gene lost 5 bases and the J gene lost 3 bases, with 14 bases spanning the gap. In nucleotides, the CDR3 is TGTGCCAGCAGTGAGAGGTGGCGGGGCTACGAGCAGTACTTC. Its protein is CASSERWRGYEQYF.

This CDR3 is CATSGRGGQYF. Here the CDR3 DNA reads TGTGCCACCAGTGGCAGGGGCGGCCAGTACTTC. The chain uses TRBV24-1 and TRBJ2-5, with a weak D call TRBD1 (6 bases). Trimming removed 5 bases at V and 10 bases at J, with 10 bases between. CDR3 length: 11 amino acids. Germline V gene lookup returns CDR1 KGHDR and CDR2 SFDVKD.

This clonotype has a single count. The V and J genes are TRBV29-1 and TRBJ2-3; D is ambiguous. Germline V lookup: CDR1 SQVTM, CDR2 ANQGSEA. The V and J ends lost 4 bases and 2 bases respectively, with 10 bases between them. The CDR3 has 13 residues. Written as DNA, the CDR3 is TGCAGCGTTGCCATAGGGATCACAGATACGCAGTATTTT. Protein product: CSVAIGITDTQYF.

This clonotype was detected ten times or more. This CDR3 reads CASSPDRGQPQHF. CDR3 in DNA: TGTGCCAGCAGTCCGGACAGGGGTCAGCCCCAGCATTTT. V and J are TRBV2 and TRBJ1-5, with 9 positions matching TRBD1. Germline CDR1 is SNHLY and CDR2 is FYNNEI. The CDR3 contains 13 residues. The J segment lost 6 bases and the V segment lost 5 bases, leaving 2 bases of the junction unmatched. The variable domain in full, with the rest retrieved from reference TRBV2 and TRBJ1-5, is EPEVTQTPSHQVTQMGQEVILRCVPISNHLYFYWYRQILGQKVEFLVSFYNNEISEKSEIFDDQFSVERPDGSNFTLKIRSTKLEDSAMYFCASSPDRGQPQHFGDGTRLSIL.

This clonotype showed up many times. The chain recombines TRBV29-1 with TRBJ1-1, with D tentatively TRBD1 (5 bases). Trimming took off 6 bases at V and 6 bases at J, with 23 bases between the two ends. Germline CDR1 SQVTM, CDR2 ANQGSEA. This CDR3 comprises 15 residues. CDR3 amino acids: CSVTNGWGPRSEAFF. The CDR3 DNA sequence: TGCAGCGTCACGAACGGATGGGGCCCGAGGTCTGAAGCTTTCTTT.

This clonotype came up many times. The CDR3 loop reads CASSIYDRATEAFF. DNA for the CDR3: TGTGCCAGCAGCATCTACGACAGGGCCACTGAAGCTTTCTTT. This chain uses TRBV13 with TRBJ1-1; 7 bases agree with TRBD1. Germline V gives CDR1 PRHDT, CDR2 FYEKMQ (reference sequence). This CDR3 has 14 residues. Unmatched junction bases numbered 7, after V lost 5 bases and J lost 4 bases.